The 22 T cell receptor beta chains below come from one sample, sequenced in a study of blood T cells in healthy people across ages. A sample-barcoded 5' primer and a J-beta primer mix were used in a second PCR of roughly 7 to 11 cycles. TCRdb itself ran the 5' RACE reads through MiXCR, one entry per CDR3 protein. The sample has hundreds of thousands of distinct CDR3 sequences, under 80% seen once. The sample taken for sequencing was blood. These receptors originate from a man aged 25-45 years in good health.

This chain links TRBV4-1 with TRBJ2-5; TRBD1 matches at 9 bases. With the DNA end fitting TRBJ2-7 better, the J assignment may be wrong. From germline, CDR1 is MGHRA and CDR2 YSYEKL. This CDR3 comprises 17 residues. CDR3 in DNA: TGCGCCAGCAGCCAAGATGGGACAGGGACCCATGGTGGCGAGCAGTACTTC. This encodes CASSQDGTGTHGGEQYF.

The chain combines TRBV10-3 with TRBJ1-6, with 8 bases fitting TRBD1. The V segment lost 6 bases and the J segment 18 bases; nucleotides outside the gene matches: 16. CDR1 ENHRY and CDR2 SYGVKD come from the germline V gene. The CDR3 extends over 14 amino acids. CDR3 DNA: TGTGCCATCAGGGGGGATGACAGGGGAGAGGACCCCCACTTT. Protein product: CAIRGDDRGEDPHF.

The CDR3 protein is CASSFVYYGTDTQYF. CDR3 DNA sequence: TGTGCCAGCAGTTTCGTTTATTACGGGACAGATACGCAGTATTTT. J is TRBJ2-3 and V is TRBV27; D ambiguous. V lost 3 bases to trimming and J lost 3 bases, with 13 bases between them. The CDR3 runs 15 residues. Germline V gives CDR1 MNHEY, CDR2 SMNVEV (reference sequence).

The chain's CDR3 is CASSVGQGTGANVLTF. DNA of the CDR3: TGTGCCAGCAGCGTAGGACAGGGAACCGGGGCCAACGTCCTGACTTTC. This rearrangement joins TRBV9 to TRBJ2-6; 7 positions agree with TRBD1. CDR3 size: 16 residues. From germline, CDR1 is SGDLS and CDR2 YYNGEE. Trimming cost V 0 bases and J 4 bases; bases outside gene matches: 4.

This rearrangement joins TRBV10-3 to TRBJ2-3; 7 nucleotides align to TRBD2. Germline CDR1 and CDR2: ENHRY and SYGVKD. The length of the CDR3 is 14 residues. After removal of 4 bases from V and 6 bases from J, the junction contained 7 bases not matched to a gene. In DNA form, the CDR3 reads TGTGCCATCAGTGGCCTAGCGGCACGGGATACGCAGTATTTT. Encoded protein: CAISGLAARDTQYF.

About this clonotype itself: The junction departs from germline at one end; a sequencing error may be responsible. CDR3 in amino acids: CASTLGGGVGYEQYF. As DNA, the CDR3 is TGTGCCAGCACTTTAGGGGGGGGCGTCGGTTACGAGCAGTACTTC. The chain recombines TRBV12-3 or TRBV12-4 with TRBJ2-4, with D perhaps TRBD2 (7 bases). The tail of the sequence fits TRBJ2-7 better, so the J call may be wrong. The CDR3 contains 15 residues.

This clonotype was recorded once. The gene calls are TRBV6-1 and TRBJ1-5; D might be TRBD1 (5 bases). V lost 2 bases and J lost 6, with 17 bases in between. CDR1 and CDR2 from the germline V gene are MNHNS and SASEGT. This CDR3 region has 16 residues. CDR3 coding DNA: TGTGCCAGCAGTGAAATGGCGGGGACTGGGGCTCAGCCCCAGCATTTT. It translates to CASSEMAGTGAQPQHF.

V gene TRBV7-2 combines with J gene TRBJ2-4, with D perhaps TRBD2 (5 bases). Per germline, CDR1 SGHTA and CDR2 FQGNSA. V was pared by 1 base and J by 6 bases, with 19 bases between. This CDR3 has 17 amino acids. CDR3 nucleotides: TGTGCCAGCAGCTTAGGTCCCGGTGACGGGAATATAAACATTCAGTACTTC. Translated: CASSLGPGDGNINIQYF.

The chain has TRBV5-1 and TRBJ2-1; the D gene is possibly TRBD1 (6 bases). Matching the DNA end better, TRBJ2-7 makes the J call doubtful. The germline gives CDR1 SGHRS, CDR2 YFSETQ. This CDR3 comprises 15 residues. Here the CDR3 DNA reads TGCGCCAGCAGCTCCGACAGGACAGAATACAATGAGCAGTACTTC. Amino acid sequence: CASSSDRTEYNEQYF.

In DNA form, the CDR3 reads TGCGCCAGCAGCCAAGTTCTCCCGGTGGGGTACTACGAGCAGTACTTC. Translated: CASSQVLPVGYYEQYF. This chain uses TRBV4-3 with TRBJ2-7; D is uncertain. The CDR3 is 16 residues long. CDR1 and CDR2 (germline): LGHNA, YSLEER. V dropped 1 base and J dropped 3 bases, with 16 bases sitting between them.

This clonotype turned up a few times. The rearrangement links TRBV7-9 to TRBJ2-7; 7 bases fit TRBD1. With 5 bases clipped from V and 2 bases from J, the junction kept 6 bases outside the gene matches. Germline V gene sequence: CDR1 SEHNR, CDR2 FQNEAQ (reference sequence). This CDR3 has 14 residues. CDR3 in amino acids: CASSERQGAYEQYF. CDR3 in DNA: TGTGCCAGCAGCGAACGACAGGGAGCCTACGAGCAGTACTTC.

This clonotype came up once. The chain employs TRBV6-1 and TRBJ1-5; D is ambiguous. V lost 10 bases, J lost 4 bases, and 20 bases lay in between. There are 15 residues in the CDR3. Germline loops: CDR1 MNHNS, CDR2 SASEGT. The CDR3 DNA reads TGTGCCACCGCGCCCAGGTTTGGCGGAAATCAGCCCCAGCATTTT. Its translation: CATAPRFGGNQPQHF.

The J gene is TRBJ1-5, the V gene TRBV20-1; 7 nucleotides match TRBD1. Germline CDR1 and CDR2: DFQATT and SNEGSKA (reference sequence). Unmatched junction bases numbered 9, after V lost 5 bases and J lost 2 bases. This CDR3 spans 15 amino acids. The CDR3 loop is CSAHSDREGNQPQHF. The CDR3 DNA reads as TGCAGTGCTCACTCAGACAGGGAGGGCAATCAGCCCCAGCATTTT.

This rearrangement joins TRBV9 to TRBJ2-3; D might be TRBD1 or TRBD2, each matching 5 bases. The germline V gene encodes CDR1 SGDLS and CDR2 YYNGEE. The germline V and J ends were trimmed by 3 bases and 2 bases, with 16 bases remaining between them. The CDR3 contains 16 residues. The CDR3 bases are TGTGCCAGCAGCGACCCAGTCCGGGACGACACAGATACGCAGTATTTT. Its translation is CASSDPVRDDTDTQYF.

CDR3: CASRYPQGAGTEAFF. The CDR3 nucleotides read TGTGCCAGCAGGTATCCTCAGGGGGCCGGCACTGAAGCTTTCTTT. The genes are TRBV25-1 and TRBJ1-1; 8 bases line up with TRBD1. CDR1 and CDR2 from the germline V gene are MGHDK and SYGVNS. CDR3 length: 15 residues. Losses at the gene ends were 6 bases for V and 4 bases for J; bases not matched to a gene: 10.

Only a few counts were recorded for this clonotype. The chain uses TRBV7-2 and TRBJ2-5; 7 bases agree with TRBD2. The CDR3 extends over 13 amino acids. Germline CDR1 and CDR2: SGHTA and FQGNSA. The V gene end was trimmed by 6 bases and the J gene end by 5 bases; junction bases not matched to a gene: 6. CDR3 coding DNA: TGTGCCAGCAGTGGGAGGGAGGGCGAGACCCAGTACTTC. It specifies CASSGREGETQYF.

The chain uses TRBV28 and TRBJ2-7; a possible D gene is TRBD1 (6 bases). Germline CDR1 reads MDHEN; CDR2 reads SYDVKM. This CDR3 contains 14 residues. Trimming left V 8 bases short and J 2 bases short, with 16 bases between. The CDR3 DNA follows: TGTGCCAGCTGCAAAACAGGGCTTCCCTACGAGCAGTACTTC. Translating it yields CASCKTGLPYEQYF.

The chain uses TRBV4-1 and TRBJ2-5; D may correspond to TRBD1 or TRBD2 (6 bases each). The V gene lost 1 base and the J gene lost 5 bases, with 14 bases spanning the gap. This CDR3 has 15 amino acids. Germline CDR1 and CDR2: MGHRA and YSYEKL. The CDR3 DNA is TGCGCCAGCAGCCAAGGGAAGGGGGGTATGGAGACCCAGTACTTC. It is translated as CASSQGKGGMETQYF.

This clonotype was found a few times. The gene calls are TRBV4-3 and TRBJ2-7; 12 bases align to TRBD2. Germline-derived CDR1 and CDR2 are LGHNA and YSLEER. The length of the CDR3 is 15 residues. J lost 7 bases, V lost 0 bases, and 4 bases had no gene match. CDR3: CASSQERGLAGEQYF. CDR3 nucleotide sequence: TGCGCCAGCAGCCAAGAACGCGGACTAGCGGGGGAGCAGTACTTC.

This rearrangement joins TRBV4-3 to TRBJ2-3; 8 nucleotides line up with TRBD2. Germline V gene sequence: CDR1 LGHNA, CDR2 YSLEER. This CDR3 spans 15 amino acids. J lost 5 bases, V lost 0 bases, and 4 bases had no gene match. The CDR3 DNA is TGCGCCAGCAGCCAAGATGACGGGAGGGGAGATACGCAGTATTTT. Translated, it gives CASSQDDGRGDTQYF.

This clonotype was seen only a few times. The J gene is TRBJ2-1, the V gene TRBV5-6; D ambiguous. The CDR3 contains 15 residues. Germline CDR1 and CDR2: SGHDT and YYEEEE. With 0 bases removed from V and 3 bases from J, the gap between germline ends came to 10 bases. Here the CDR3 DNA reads TGTGCCAGCAGCTTGGTCTTAAGGGTCTACAATGAGCAGTTCTTC. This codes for CASSLVLRVYNEQFF.

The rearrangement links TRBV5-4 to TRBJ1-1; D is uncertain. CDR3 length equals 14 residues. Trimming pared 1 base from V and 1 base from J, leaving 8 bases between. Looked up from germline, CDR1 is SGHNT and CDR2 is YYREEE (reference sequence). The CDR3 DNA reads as TGTGCCAGCAGCTTGCCGTCAGCGAACACTGAAGCTTTCTTT. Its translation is CASSLPSANTEAFF.